Included here is one T cell receptor beta chain sequence, with context. This clonotype was counted a few times. It has no known antigen specificity. No much larger clone exists at a distance of one base, and base qualities are not known. Including the terminal cysteine and phenylalanine, the CDR3 comprises 14 residues. Only the CDR3 region is kept as DNA, spanning 42 bases read in frame from base 1. V was cut back by 2 bases and J by 1 base, leaving a gap of 8 bases between them. CDR1 and CDR2, looked up from the germline V gene, are SGDLS and YYNGEE. To prepare the library, multiplex PCR was applied. The sample was run on an Illumina HiSeq 4000. TCR beta libraries were built with iRepertoire HTBI primers and Arm-PCR amplification of CDR3 regions. Before sequencing, the PCR products went through gel purification. On the study's bioinformatics: Gene usage analysis of CDR3 amino acid clonotypes used the approximately 62 TRBV and about 14 TRBJ segments found across samples. Filtered high-quality paired reads were merged into contigs using COPE and FqMerger. BLAST was used to align contigs to IMGT TRBV, TRBD and TRBJ reference genes, and CDR3 was defined according to IMGT. Highly expanded clones were defined as clonotypes with a frequency above 0.1%. Shannon entropy was used to measure repertoire diversity, and the Gini coefficient was used to measure V-J evenness. Public clonotypes were defined as clonotypes shared by more than one individual. Clones were called with MiXCR by TCRdb after fastp trimmed the public reads at Q25, and only in-frame beta chains were retained. Records with the same CDR3 protein are collapsed into one entry carrying the most frequent genes and DNA. The V and J calls and clone size come from TCRdb's table, not from the authors' own analysis. For this sample the table gives about 530,000 distinct CDR3 sequences, of which around 15% were detected only once. 20% to 30% of the sample is taken by the ten largest.

The data originate from a study of regulatory T cells in long-lasting Graves disease (dated by TCRdb to the early 2020s). For the study in its entirety: In the newly diagnosed Graves' disease group, patients had been taking antithyroid drugs for less than 3 months. Patients with persistent Graves' disease were compared with patients with newly diagnosed Graves' disease using TCR sequencing and RNA sequencing of peripheral blood. The study was conducted in China and was registered as a clinical trial. A total of around 35 samples underwent TCR sequencing: about 13 from persistent and roughly 20 from newly diagnosed Graves' disease patients. General conclusions and limits of the study: Persistent Graves' disease patients showed lower TCR Shannon entropy and fewer highly expanded clones than newly diagnosed patients, suggesting clonal expansion. The authors acknowledged the small sample size as a limitation that may reduce accuracy. Because the primary lesion, thyroid tissue, could not be accessed, the study looked at peripheral blood alone. A larger number of public clonotypes was shared among persistent patients (more than 2,500) than among newly diagnosed patients (around 970). TRBV28, TRBJ1-2 and TRBJ2-5 were preferentially used in persistent disease, while TRBV20-1 and TRBJ2-1 were favored in newly diagnosed disease. Only the TCR beta chain was sequenced and analyzed.

In light of the paper, this sample's time point label describes: newly diagnosed GD, antithyroid drugs for less than 3 months. For both TCR sequencing and RNA sequencing, RNA was extracted from PBMCs using TRIzol. The diagnosis of Graves' disease was made according to American Thyroid Association guidelines. The patients came from an endocrinology department in Xi'an, China. Each patient gave roughly 10 milliliters of peripheral blood, collected in an EDTA anticoagulant tube. Ficoll Paque Plus density gradient separation was used to isolate PBMCs, and no additional T cell sorting was done. RNA quality was checked with an Agilent 2100 Bioanalyzer and agarose gel, and concentration with a NanoDrop 2000. A further study also used this sample, focusing on T cells in Graves' hyperthyroidism and ophthalmopathy. From that second study: Stable Graves' hyperthyroidism was defined as the absence of progression to ophthalmopathy over 18 months of follow-up. Hyperthyroidism patients were newly diagnosed, with disease duration under 2 months, and aged 18 to 65 years. Any patient with an uncontrolled infection, another autoimmune disease, pregnancy or lactation was excluded. Clinical symptoms, serum thyroxine and TRAb, thyroid ultrasound, and orbital computed tomography formed the basis for the diagnoses. For the first round of RT-PCR on the TCR CDR3, the HTBI primer set was used together with the Qiagen OneStep RT-PCR kit. Most expanded thyroid clonotypes (frequency above 0.001) were also found in blood, which suggests that blood repertoires may mirror thyroid immune responses. A model built on a 13 V-J signature distinguished ophthalmopathy from stable hyperthyroidism, reaching around 90% sensitivity and about 81% specificity in cross-validation and 80%/75% in testing. In validation, the model predicted progression to ophthalmopathy with roughly 70% sensitivity and 72% to 85% specificity, a median of 6.5 months before onset. TCR V-J signatures able to tell the groups apart were searched for in a discovery cohort of 95 to 100 patients, of whom more than 40 had Graves' ophthalmopathy and about 55 had stable Graves' hyperthyroidism. Prospective prediction of ophthalmopathy was tested in an independent validation cohort consisting of 18 to 20 hyperthyroidism patients and over 15 patients who later progressed to ophthalmopathy. The approximately 100 discovery patients were divided at random into training and test sets in a 7:3 ratio. In addition, the study compared T-cell repertoires in thyroid tissue and in blood from roughly six Graves' hyperthyroidism patients. After blood sampling, hyperthyroidism patients were treated with methimazole at a starting dose of 30 mg daily, and ophthalmopathy patients were treated with high-dose intravenous methylprednisolone. A second multiplex PCR round built the libraries, followed by size selection and purification. Libraries were sequenced paired-end with 100 bp reads on an Illumina HiSeq2000. SOAPnuke was used to process the raw data, removing reads that contained adapters or uncalled bases, had a mean Phred below 15, or lacked an exact match to the constant primer or identifier. High-quality paired reads were merged with COPE v1.2.5, and unique nucleotide sequences were defined as clonotypes. MiTCR v1.1 was used to align clonotypes to the IMGT TRBV, TRBD and TRBJ reference segments. The analysis was restricted to V-J combinations with a frequency above 0.0001, which together covered 99% to 99.2% of the repertoires. The TCS score was defined as F50 (clonal expansion) divided by E x V (chaos), with BLOSUM62-based TCRdist calculated between CDR3 peptides within each V-J. Welch's t-statistics and random forest reduced approximately 520 V-J features to 13, which were used in a naive Bayes classifier (R e1071). No statistical method was used to set the sample size in advance, and investigators knew the group allocation. The paper reports TCR Vbeta CDR3 sequencing of about 140 peripheral blood samples: approximately 41 ophthalmopathy, over 70 hyperthyroidism and around 17 progressor patients.

The rearrangement joined TRBV9 to TRBJ2-3, and the D gene may be TRBD2, 6 bases matching. The TCR sequence derives from a woman aged 35-60 years with Graves disease. Donor details come from another sample of the same person, matched by shared clones. The material sequenced was peripheral blood mononuclear cells (PBMCs), taken at new diagnosis, from a patient treated with antithyroid drugs. The CDR3 sequence is CASSVRLGTDTQYF. The nucleotide sequence reads TGTGCCAGCAGCGTCAGACTAGGCACAGATACGCAGTATTTT.